Given below is one T cell receptor (beta chain) in context. The table lists this clonotype with a few counts. Its antigen has not been determined. It has no much larger one-base neighbor in the sample; base qualities were not kept. The record originates from a study of CD8 T cells in ankylosing spondylitis (dated by TCRdb to between 2016 and 2019). In terms of the full investigation: The study set out to find disease-linked TCR variants by profiling T cell receptor beta repertoires in ankylosing spondylitis patients and healthy donors. The full study cohort was made up of roughly 25 ankylosing spondylitis patients and fewer than 120 healthy donors. Peripheral blood samples were taken, and synovial fluid was additionally collected from ankylosing spondylitis patients.

From the cysteine up to the phenylalanine, the CDR3 has a length of 18 residues. The DNA shown is the 54-base CDR3, in frame from base 1. Germline trimming amounts to 4 bases on V and 5 bases on J, with 10 as the count of junction bases outside the gene matches. Overall results and qualifications from the work: A CD8+ phenotype was shown by the disease-linked clones, which were found at relatively low frequencies in peripheral blood. Some TCR beta motif variants had previously been reported in synovial fluid and blood of reactive arthritis patients, which suggested common disease-initiation mechanisms. Blood from ankylosing spondylitis patients appeared to be characterized by a TCR beta motif composed of several highly homologous amino acid variants. The disease-linked clones were reported to be significantly enriched in matched synovial fluid samples from ankylosing spondylitis patients.

The instrument was an Illumina HiSeq 2500. Quantitative 5'-RACE with molecular barcodes was used to prepare TCR beta libraries. In the paper's pipeline: Disease-linked TCR variants were identified with a new computational method built on a probabilistic model of VDJ rearrangement. TCRdb's own reprocessing of the public reads used fastp at Q25 and MiXCR and kept productive beta chains. Entries that share a CDR3 protein sequence are merged under the most common genes and DNA. The V and J calls shown here were made by TCRdb, not taken from the authors' results. The sample table contains around 770,000 distinct CDR3 sequences; only one count was recorded for roughly 20% of them. The top ten clones comprise about 19% of the sample.

The rearranged segments are TRBV12-3 or TRBV12-4 and TRBJ2-2, and TRBD2 aligns with 13 junction nucleotides. The sample comprised blood, either unsorted or a sorted T cell fraction (not recorded which). The receptor comes from a male donor with ankylosing spondylitis. The DNA is as follows: TGTGCCAGCAGTTCCCTCTCGGGACTAGCGGGAAGAACCGGGGAGCTGTTTTTT. Translated, it gives CASSSLSGLAGRTGELFF.